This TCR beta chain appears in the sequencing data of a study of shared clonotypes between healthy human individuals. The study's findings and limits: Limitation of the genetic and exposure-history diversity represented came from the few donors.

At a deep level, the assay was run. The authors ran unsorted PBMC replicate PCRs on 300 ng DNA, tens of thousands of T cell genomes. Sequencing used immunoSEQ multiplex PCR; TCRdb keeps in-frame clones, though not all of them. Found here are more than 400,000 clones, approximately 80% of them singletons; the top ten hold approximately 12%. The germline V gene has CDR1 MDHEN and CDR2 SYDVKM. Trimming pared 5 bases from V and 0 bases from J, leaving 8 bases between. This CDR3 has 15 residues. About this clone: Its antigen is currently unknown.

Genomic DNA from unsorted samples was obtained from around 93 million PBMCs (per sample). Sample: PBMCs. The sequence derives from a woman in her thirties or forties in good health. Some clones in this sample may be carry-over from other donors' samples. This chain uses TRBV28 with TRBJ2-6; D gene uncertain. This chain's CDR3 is CASSTQTSGANVLTF. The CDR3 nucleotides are TGTGCCAGCAGTACGCAAACCTCTGGGGCCAACGTCCTGACTTTC.